The 11 T cell receptor beta chains reported below all come from one sample, sequenced in a study of blood T cell repertoires in COVID-19. Measured with immunoSEQ multiplex PCR; TCRdb has only the in-frame clones, and not every one. The sample lists more than 150,000 clones; 70% to 90% were seen once. The sequencing sample was made of peripheral blood. The receptor source for this set is a man younger than 35 with acute or convalescent COVID-19.

The rearrangement joins TRBV7-9 to TRBJ2-3; perhaps TRBD2 as D (7 bases). From germline, CDR1 is SEHNR and CDR2 FQNEAQ (reference sequence). V was clipped by 4 bases and J by 2 bases, with 19 bases between them. CDR3 size: 17 residues. This chain's CDR3 is CASSSYGRGPSTDTQYF. The CDR3 region has the DNA TGTGCCAGCAGCTCCTATGGGCGGGGGCCCTCCACAGATACGCAGTATTTT.

V and J are TRBV6-5 and TRBJ1-2, with 7 bases fitting TRBD1. This CDR3 contains 12 residues. Trimming took 6 bases from V and 6 from J; bases not matched to a gene: 4. From germline, CDR1 is MNHEY and CDR2 SVGAGI. CDR3 nucleotides: TGTGCCAGCAGGGGGACAGTTGATGGCTACACCTTC. Its protein product is CASRGTVDGYTF.

The genes are TRBV2 and TRBJ2-1; D may be TRBD1 (6 bases). The CDR3 is made up of 12 amino acids. Trimming took off 7 bases at V and 10 bases at J, with 14 bases between the two ends. Germline CDR1 SNHLY, CDR2 FYNNEI. The CDR3 region has the DNA TGTGCCAGCACACCCAGGGGCGGAGAGCAGTTCTTC. This sequence encodes CASTPRGGEQFF.

The chain joins TRBV25-1 to TRBJ2-7; D might be TRBD1 (5 bases). V gave up 3 bases and J gave up 9 bases, with 15 bases separating them. The CDR3 contains 13 residues. Germline V gene sequence: CDR1 MGHDK, CDR2 SYGVNS. The CDR3 loop reads CASSDRDAWGQYF. For the CDR3, the DNA is TGTGCCAGCAGTGACAGGGATGCCTGGGGGCAGTACTTC.

CDR3 nucleotide sequence: TGTGCCTGGGGAAAGACAGGACGATCTGGCTATGGCTACACCTTC. This gives the protein CAWGKTGRSGYGYTF. The J gene is TRBJ1-2, the V gene TRBV30; maybe TRBD1 (6 bases). This CDR3 comprises 15 residues. Trimming pared 5 bases from V and 4 bases from J, leaving 20 bases between. Germline CDR1 reads GTSNPN; CDR2 reads SVGIG (reference sequence).

This rearrangement joins TRBV4-1 to TRBJ2-1; 9 bases agree with TRBD2. This CDR3 has 15 residues. Germline trimming cut 0 bases from V and 12 bases from J; bases unmatched to any gene: 9. The germline CDR1 and CDR2 sequences are MGHRA and YSYEKL. The CDR3 coding sequence is TGCGCCAGCAGCCAAGACCCAGGGACTAGCTACCGGCAGTTCTTC. As protein: CASSQDPGTSYRQFF.

This clone was counted a single time. The rearrangement uses TRBV19 and TRBJ1-6; TRBD1 matches at 10 bases. The junction had 8 bases not matched to a gene; V was cut back by 5 bases and J by 10 bases. This CDR3 region has 15 residues. Germline V lookup: CDR1 LNHDA, CDR2 SQIVND (reference sequence). CDR3 DNA sequence: TGTGCCAGTAGTGCTACCGGGACAGGGGCATCACCCCTCCACTTT. This gives the protein CASSATGTGASPLHF.

The chain has TRBV6-5 and TRBJ1-6; TRBD1 aligns across 9 bases. This CDR3 comprises 15 residues. With V trimmed by 3 bases and J by 6 bases, 3 bases remained unmatched. Germline V CDR1 and CDR2: MNHEY, SVGAGI. DNA for the CDR3: TGTGCCAGCAGTTATACGACAGGGGGTAATTCACCCCTCCACTTT. Protein: CASSYTTGGNSPLHF.

This clone has a single count. The rearrangement uses TRBV11-3 and TRBJ2-1; D is perhaps TRBD1 (5 bases). V lost 5 bases and J 8 bases, leaving 16 bases between the germline ends. The CDR3 is made up of 14 amino acids. CDR1 and CDR2 from the germline V gene are SGHNT and YENEEA. CDR3 in amino acids: CASSPTSTVDEQFF. The CDR3 bases are TGTGCCAGCAGCCCGACGTCGACAGTCGATGAGCAGTTCTTC.

The chain is built from TRBV3-1 (or the pseudogene TRBV3-2) and TRBJ1-1, with a weak D call TRBD1 (5 bases). Trimming stripped 0 bases from V and 4 bases from J, with 12 bases between. Germline V gene data show CDR1 as LGHDT and CDR2 as YNNKEL (reference sequence). The CDR3 has 15 residues. The CDR3 DNA reads as TGTGCCAGCAGCCAAGATCGGATCAGGGCCACTGAAGCTTTCTTT. Amino acids: CASSQDRIRATEAFF.

The rearrangement uses TRBV5-1 and TRBJ1-3, with unresolved D. Trimming removed 0 bases at V and 3 bases at J, with 4 bases between. The CDR3 contains 13 residues. Germline CDR1 reads SGHRS; CDR2 reads YFSETQ. In DNA form, the CDR3 reads TGCGCCAGCAGCTTGGCCTTTGGAAACACCATATATTTT. Its translation: CASSLAFGNTIYF.